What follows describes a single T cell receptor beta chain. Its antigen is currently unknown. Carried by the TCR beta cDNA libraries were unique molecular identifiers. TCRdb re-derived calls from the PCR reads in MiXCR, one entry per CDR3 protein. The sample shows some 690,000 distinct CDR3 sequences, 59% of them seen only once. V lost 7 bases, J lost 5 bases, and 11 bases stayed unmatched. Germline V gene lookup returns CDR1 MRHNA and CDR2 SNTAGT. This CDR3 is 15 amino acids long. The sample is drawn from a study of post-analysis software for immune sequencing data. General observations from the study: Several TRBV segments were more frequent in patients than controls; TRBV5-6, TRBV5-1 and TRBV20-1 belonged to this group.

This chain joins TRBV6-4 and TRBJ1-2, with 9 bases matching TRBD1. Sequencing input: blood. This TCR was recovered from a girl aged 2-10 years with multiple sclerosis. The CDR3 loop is CASISRDREWYGYTF. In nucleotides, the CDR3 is TGTGCCAGCATAAGCCGGGACAGGGAATGGTATGGCTACACCTTC.